One and the same sample provided the 11 T cell receptor beta chains below, sequenced in a study of naive and memory T cell subsets. Study-wide findings and caveats: Possibly reflecting memory cells re-expressing CD45RA, a few larger clonotypes occurred in naive repertoires, especially CD8.

The beta constant-region primer was an equimolar mix of two oligonucleotides covering TRBC1 and TRBC2. Nested alpha and beta constant-region primers with the SP2 primer drove four PCR rounds on ligated cDNA. TCRdb re-called the UMI-ligation and nested PCR reads with MiXCR, one entry per CDR3 protein. The sample includes 150,000 or so distinct CDR3 sequences, 22% of them seen just once. Their antigens are not known. Sequences were obtained from naive CD4+ T cells from blood. The source is a human donor in good health.

Only a few counts were recorded for this clonotype. The rearrangement links TRBV28 to TRBJ1-5; D is uncertain. The germline CDR1 and CDR2 sequences are MDHEN and SYDVKM. CDR3 length equals 16 residues. Trimming removed 6 bases at V and 0 bases at J, with 15 bases between. CDR3 protein: CASRDMRRLSNQPQHF. The CDR3 bases are TGTGCCAGCAGGGATATGAGGAGGCTTAGCAATCAGCCCCAGCATTTT. Supplemented by reference TRBV28 and TRBJ1-5, the full variable domain reads DVKVTQSSRYLVKRTGEKVFLECVQDMDHENMFWYRQDPGLGLRLIYFSYDVKMKEKGDIPEGYSVSREKKERFSLILESASTNQTSMYLCASRDMRRLSNQPQHFGDGTRLSIL.

This sequence joins TRBV7-9 and TRBJ1-6; D gene ambiguous. V lost 0 bases and J 7 bases, leaving 10 bases between the germline ends. Germline-derived CDR1 and CDR2 are SEHNR and FQNEAQ (reference sequence). CDR3 length: 15 residues. The CDR3 loop is CASSLAMDRNSPLHF. The CDR3 region has the DNA TGTGCCAGCAGCTTAGCGATGGATAGGAATTCACCCCTCCACTTT. Supplemented by reference TRBV7-9 and TRBJ1-6, the full variable domain reads DTGVSQNPRHKITKRGQNVTFRCDPISEHNRLYWYRQTLGQGPEFLTYFQNEAQLEKSRLLSDRFSAERPKGSFSTLEIQRTEQGDSAMYLCASSLAMDRNSPLHFGNGTRLTVT.

The chain uses TRBV18 and TRBJ2-5; possibly TRBD2 for D (6 bases). Per the germline V gene, CDR1 is KGHSH and CDR2 is LQKENI. Trimming pared 2 bases from V and 2 bases from J, leaving 21 bases between. The CDR3 spans 18 residues. The CDR3 region has the DNA TGTGCCAGCTCACCATTGGCGGGGCCGGGGAGACTACAAGAGACCCAGTACTTC. Its protein is CASSPLAGPGRLQETQYF.

This clonotype was picked up many times. J is TRBJ2-2 and V is TRBV12-3 or TRBV12-4; maybe TRBD1 (6 bases). V lost 6 bases, J lost 5 bases, and 13 bases lay in between. The CDR3 consists of 14 residues. In nucleotides, the CDR3 is TGTGCCAGCAGATCAGGACAGATTACCGGGGAGCTGTTTTTT. This translates into CASRSGQITGELFF.

This chain uses TRBV6-2 or TRBV6-3 with TRBJ2-1; D may be TRBD2 (7 bases). Germline assignment: CDR1 MNHEY and CDR2 SVGEGT. The ends were cut back, 2 bases at V and 8 bases at J, with 16 bases in the middle. The CDR3 sequence is 15 residues long. CDR3 DNA sequence: TGTGCCAGCAGTTACCCCCCGGGGGGCGAGTATGAGCAGTTCTTC. It yields the protein CASSYPPGGEYEQFF.

A few counts support this clonotype. The chain joins TRBV20-1 to TRBJ2-1; D gene ambiguous. CDR3 length equals 12 residues. CDR1 and CDR2 (germline): DFQATT, SNEGSKA (reference sequence). V was clipped by 4 bases and J by 12 bases, with 16 bases between them. The CDR3 nucleotides read TGCAGTGCTACCCCGGACGGTCCGGGGCAGTTCTTC. It codes for CSATPDGPGQFF.

This clonotype has only one observation. The rearrangement joins TRBV7-3 to TRBJ2-5, with D tentatively TRBD2 (6 bases). V dropped 5 bases and J dropped 2 bases, with 18 bases sitting between them. The CDR3 consists of 16 residues. Germline V gives CDR1 SGHTA, CDR2 FQGTGA. This chain's CDR3 is CASSPRGGVVQETQYF. DNA of the CDR3: TGTGCCAGCAGCCCCCGTGGAGGGGTCGTTCAAGAGACCCAGTACTTC.

This chain joins TRBV6-5 and TRBJ2-7, with 11 positions matching TRBD1. In germline, CDR1 is MNHEY, CDR2 SVGAGI. There are 14 residues in the CDR3. The junction had 2 bases not matched to a gene; V was cut back by 7 bases and J by 0 bases. The CDR3 DNA follows: TGTGCCAGCACTGGGACAGGGGGCTCCTACGAGCAGTACTTC. It codes for CASTGTGGSYEQYF.

This clonotype turned up a few times. V is TRBV7-9 and J is TRBJ2-1; 9 positions match TRBD2. V gave up 4 bases and J gave up 4 bases; unmatched junction bases: 8. The CDR3 consists of 16 residues. Germline values: CDR1 SEHNR, CDR2 FQNEAQ (reference sequence). In nucleotides, the CDR3 is TGTGCCAGCAGCTCAATCGGGACTAGCTCGTACAATGAGCAGTTCTTC. It is translated as CASSSIGTSSYNEQFF.

This clonotype has a handful of counts. This chain links TRBV25-1 with TRBJ1-1; D ambiguous. Trimming cost V 0 bases and J 5 bases, with 10 bases left between them. The CDR3 has 14 amino acids. Per germline, CDR1 MGHDK and CDR2 SYGVNS. As DNA, the CDR3 is TGTGCCAGCAGTGAATATCTGGGAGGGACTGAAGCTTTCTTT. It is translated as CASSEYLGGTEAFF.

This clonotype has only a few counts. The chain combines TRBV6-2 or TRBV6-3 with TRBJ2-3; 10 bases map to TRBD2. Germline values: CDR1 MNHEY, CDR2 SVGEGT. CDR3 length equals 17 residues. V lost 2 bases and J lost 3; bases outside the gene matches: 8. DNA for the CDR3: TGTGCCAGCAGTTACGGAAGAGCTAGCGGGAGTACAGATACGCAGTATTTT. Encoded protein: CASSYGRASGSTDTQYF.